The entry below describes one T cell receptor (beta chain). This entry comes from a study of blood T cell repertoires in COVID-19. The overall study: The study drew acute and convalescent COVID-19 samples from the United States, Italy and Spain.

Germline V gene lookup returns CDR1 MNHEY and CDR2 SVGAGI. CDR3 length equals 11 residues. V shed 10 bases and J shed 7 bases, with 11 bases lying between them. Authors' analysis steps: Estimation of nucleated cell counts was performed using reference gene primer amplification. Measured with immunoSEQ multiplex PCR; TCRdb has only the in-frame clones, and not every one. The DNA was the basis for D and trimming; V, J and clone size are from that table. Counted here are roughly 100,000 clones, 75% to 90% occurring once; the ten biggest clones make up around 2%. This sequence joins TRBV6-5 and TRBJ1-3; the D is unclear. The sample comprised peripheral blood. This TCR was recovered from a woman between 70 and 85 years old with active or convalescent COVID-19. Here the CDR3 DNA reads TGTGCCACACGCGGGGAGAACACCATATATTTT. Its translation is CATRGENTIYF.